What follows is one T cell receptor beta chain and its context. What it binds is unknown. As to time point: late sampling 161 to 241 days after vaccination in a few convalescent patients. In TCRdb, the PCR reads were re-called with MiXCR into one record per CDR3 protein. The sample yields approximately 40,000 distinct CDR3 sequences, more than 30% seen once. The sample originates from a study of vaccination and CD4 T cells after COVID-19. Turning to the study itself: There were six male and four female convalescents, and two of them were Hispanic. Each participant underwent a two-dose regimen of either the BNT162b2 or the mRNA-1273 vaccine. Median time from COVID diagnosis to post-COVID sampling was more than 95 days (35 to 161).

Study-wide results and limits: In convalescent patients, 304 of 307 vaccine-specific clones were spike mono-reactive.

Looked up from germline, CDR1 is MRHNA and CDR2 is SNTAGT. This CDR3 is 17 amino acids long. Trimming stripped 0 bases from V and 3 bases from J, with 17 bases between. The sequence was obtained from a human donor who had recovered from COVID-19. This sample comprised CD4+ T cells from blood, obtained about 7 months after SARS-CoV-2 vaccination. The chain couples TRBV6-4 to TRBJ2-5; a possible D gene is TRBD2 (5 bases). The CDR3 spells CASSDSIPGTGKETQYF. Here the CDR3 DNA reads TGTGCCAGCAGTGACTCGATTCCCGGCACGGGGAAAGAGACCCAGTACTTC.